The 27 T cell receptor beta chains given below trace back to one sample, sequenced in a study of blood T cell repertoires in COVID-19. Using immunoSEQ multiplex PCR, the repertoire was profiled, and TCRdb retains in-frame clones only, with some absent. Of roughly 180,000 clones listed, around 89% are singletons. Sequencing was performed on peripheral blood. The receptor set was obtained from a woman in her twenties or thirties with acute or convalescent COVID-19.

The rearrangement uses TRBV11-2 and TRBJ1-4, with TRBD1 identical over 7 bases. This CDR3 is 14 amino acids long. V gave up 1 base and J gave up 7 bases; unmatched junction bases: 3. Germline lookup yields CDR1 SGHAT and CDR2 FQNNGV. This CDR3 reads CASSLVGDSEKLFF. Here the CDR3 DNA reads TGTGCCAGCAGCTTAGTTGGGGACAGTGAAAAACTGTTTTTT.

V usage is TRBV11-2 and J usage is TRBJ1-5; D remains unclear. With 0 bases removed from V and 7 bases from J, the gap between germline ends came to 7 bases. The CDR3 consists of 13 residues. Germline V gives CDR1 SGHAT, CDR2 FQNNGV. The CDR3 DNA is TGTGCCAGCAGCTTAGATCTTTCCCAGCCCCAGCATTTT. Amino acids: CASSLDLSQPQHF.

The chain combines TRBV30 with TRBJ2-7; D is ambiguous. The CDR3 extends over 14 amino acids. Trimming removed 0 bases from V and 3 bases from J, with 12 bases in between. Germline V CDR1 and CDR2: GTSNPN, SVGIG (reference sequence). CDR3 sequence (DNA): TGTGCCTGGAGTGTCCGAGGCATGGTCTACGAGCAGTACTTC. The encoded protein is CAWSVRGMVYEQYF.

This clone has only one observation. The rearrangement uses TRBV27 and TRBJ1-5; TRBD1 is a possible D gene (6 bases). Per the germline V gene, CDR1 is MNHEY and CDR2 is SMNVEV (reference sequence). This CDR3 contains 12 residues. CDR3 loop: CASWGPNQPQHF. CDR3 bases: TGTGCTAGCTGGGGGCCGAATCAGCCCCAGCATTTT.

There are a few counts of this clone. The V call is TRBV7-9, the J call TRBJ1-1; no definite D call. Trimming removed 2 bases from V and 6 bases from J, with 13 bases in between. The CDR3 covers 14 residues. CDR1 and CDR2 (germline): SEHNR, FQNEAQ (reference sequence). This CDR3 is CASSLPLRTPEAFF. In DNA form, the CDR3 reads TGTGCCAGCAGCTTACCTCTGAGGACTCCTGAAGCTTTCTTT.

The chain uses TRBV3-1 (or the pseudogene TRBV3-2) and TRBJ2-7; 9 positions agree with TRBD1. The CDR3 runs 12 residues. J lost 6 bases, V lost 7 bases, and 4 bases had no gene match. The germline V gene encodes CDR1 LGHDT and CDR2 YNNKEL (reference sequence). The CDR3 sequence: CASTRTGVEQYF. DNA of the CDR3: TGTGCCAGCACCCGGACAGGGGTCGAGCAGTACTTC.

The rearrangement joins TRBV7-9 to TRBJ2-3; 8 nucleotides agree with TRBD2. Trimming cost V 1 base and J 5 bases; bases outside gene matches: 5. There are 15 residues in the CDR3. Germline-derived CDR1 and CDR2 are SEHNR and FQNEAQ (reference sequence). CDR3 nucleotide sequence: TGTGCCAGCAGCTTAGTTTCCGGGGGGGAAGATACGCAGTATTTT. This translates into CASSLVSGGEDTQYF.

J is TRBJ2-1 and V is TRBV7-8; no clear D. V lost 5 bases, J lost 0 bases, and 8 bases lay in between. This CDR3 region has 14 residues. The germline gives CDR1 SGHVS, CDR2 FQNEAQ. The CDR3 reads CASSLRSSYNEQFF. The CDR3, as DNA: TGTGCCAGCAGCCTCCGTAGCTCCTACAATGAGCAGTTCTTC.

The CDR3 loop reads CASSRQVNEAFF. The CDR3 DNA reads as TGTGCCAGCAGCAGACAGGTGAATGAAGCTTTCTTT. The rearrangement links TRBV2 to TRBJ1-1, with D possibly being TRBD1 (6 bases). This CDR3 comprises 12 residues. Trimming left V 6 bases short and J 7 bases short, with 12 bases between. Germline-derived CDR1 and CDR2 are SNHLY and FYNNEI.

The rearrangement links TRBV6-5 to TRBJ2-3; tentatively, D is TRBD2 (6 bases). V lost 10 bases, J lost 0 bases, and 11 bases lay in between. This CDR3 spans 13 amino acids. Germline CDR1 MNHEY, CDR2 SVGAGI. The CDR3 DNA sequence: TGTGCCACCGGGACTTTGAGCACAGATACGCAGTATTTT. Translation gives CATGTLSTDTQYF.

This clone has more than one count but fewer than ten. The chain employs TRBV19 and TRBJ2-7; TRBD2 matches at 8 bases. CDR1 is LNHDA and CDR2 is SQIVND in the germline V gene (reference sequence). V lost 5 bases, J lost 3 bases, and 15 bases stayed unmatched. The CDR3 loop spans 17 amino acids. The CDR3 DNA sequence: TGTGCCAGTAGTCTGAAAGCCCTAGCGGGTGACCTCTACGAGCAGTACTTC. It encodes CASSLKALAGDLYEQYF.

The chain links TRBV9 to TRBJ2-5; 7 bases align to TRBD1. V lost 3 bases to trimming and J lost 2 bases; unmatched junction nucleotides: 4. The CDR3 covers 14 residues. Germline V gene data show CDR1 as SGDLS and CDR2 as YYNGEE. The CDR3 loop is CASSAQGIQETQYF. CDR3 in DNA: TGTGCCAGCAGCGCACAGGGGATTCAAGAGACCCAGTACTTC.

The rearrangement joins TRBV5-1 to TRBJ1-1; D is unclear. The germline CDR1 and CDR2 sequences are SGHRS and YFSETQ. The length of the CDR3 is 14 residues. With 0 bases removed from V and 1 base from J, the gap between germline ends came to 7 bases. The CDR3 here is CASSLVGGNTEAFF. The CDR3 nucleotides are TGCGCCAGCAGCTTGGTGGGAGGGAACACTGAAGCTTTCTTT.

The rearrangement uses TRBV7-6 and TRBJ1-3, with 7 bases aligning to TRBD1. The V gene end was trimmed by 0 bases and the J gene end by 4 bases; junction bases not matched to a gene: 3. This CDR3 contains 15 residues. Germline CDR1 is SGHVS and CDR2 is FNYEAQ. The DNA for the CDR3 is TGTGCCAGCAGCTTAGCCACAGGGGTAGGAAACACCATATATTTT. Translated, it gives CASSLATGVGNTIYF. The full variable domain, completed using reference TRBV7-6 and TRBJ1-3, is GAGVSQSPRYKVTKRGQDVALRCDPISGHVSLYWYRQALGQGPEFLTYFNYEAQQDKSGLPNDRFSAERPEGSISTLTIQRTEQRDSAMYRCASSLATGVGNTIYFGEGSWLTVV.

The CDR3 DNA reads as TGTGCTAGTGGTGAACAGGGAGGGGAAGCTTTCTTT. This codes for CASGEQGGEAFF. The V call is TRBV12-5, the J call TRBJ1-1; a possible D gene is TRBD1 (6 bases). The CDR3 runs to 12 residues. Trimming took off 5 bases at V and 8 bases at J, with 12 bases between the two ends. Germline CDR1 reads LGHNT; CDR2 reads FRNRAP.

The chain uses TRBV5-1 and TRBJ2-7; weak D call: TRBD2 (5 bases). The V and J ends lost 0 bases and 2 bases respectively, with 12 bases between them. Germline V gene data show CDR1 as SGHRS and CDR2 as YFSETQ. The length of the CDR3 is 15 residues. Here the CDR3 reads CASSLDGGSPYEQYF. The CDR3 DNA reads TGCGCCAGCAGCTTGGACGGAGGAAGCCCCTACGAGCAGTACTTC.

The chain is built from TRBV18 and TRBJ1-1, with 10 bases matching TRBD1. Germline CDR1 KGHSH, CDR2 LQKENI. V trimming: 3 bases; J trimming: 5 bases; junction bases outside the gene matches: 6. This CDR3 spans 15 amino acids. CDR3 nucleotide sequence: TGTGCCAGCTCACCCTTGACAGGGGGCTTGACTGAAGCTTTCTTT. Translation gives CASSPLTGGLTEAFF.

J is TRBJ2-7 and V is TRBV30, with D hard to call. CDR3 length: 15 residues. Between the trimmed V and J ends, which lost 0 bases and 0 bases, there was a span of 12 bases. Germline V lookup: CDR1 GTSNPN, CDR2 SVGIG (reference sequence). This CDR3 reads CAWSVLRRGSYEQYF. CDR3 sequence (DNA): TGTGCCTGGAGTGTACTTCGCCGCGGCTCCTACGAGCAGTACTTC. The full variable domain, in which reference TRBV30 and TRBJ2-7 provide the parts outside the CDR3, is SQTIHQWPATLVQPVGSPLSLECTVEGTSNPNLYWYRQAAGRGLQLLFYSVGIGQISSEVPQNLSASRPQDRQFILSSKKLLLSDSGFYLCAWSVLRRGSYEQYFGPGTRLTVT.

J is TRBJ2-1 and V is TRBV7-9; the match to TRBD2 covers 7 bases. The CDR3 covers 11 residues. Per germline, CDR1 SEHNR and CDR2 FQNEAQ (reference sequence). V lost 5 bases, J lost 15 bases, and 7 bases stayed unmatched. The CDR3 DNA sequence: TGTGCCAGCAGCCCAGGACTAGTGTGGTTCTTC. It yields the protein CASSPGLVWFF.

The V call is TRBV6-6, the J call TRBJ1-3; D is undetermined. The CDR3 covers 17 residues. Trimming shortened V by 5 bases and J by 0 bases, and 17 bases separated the two germline ends. Per germline, CDR1 MNHNY and CDR2 SVGAGI (reference sequence). CDR3 amino acids: CASSPGAIPLSGNTIYF. DNA of the CDR3: TGTGCCAGCAGTCCCGGAGCTATCCCTCTCTCTGGAAACACCATATATTTT.

The chain recombines TRBV28 with TRBJ1-5; TRBD1 matches at 7 bases. The J segment lost 3 bases and the V segment lost 4 bases, leaving 6 bases of the junction unmatched. CDR3 length equals 15 residues. Germline lookup yields CDR1 MDHEN and CDR2 SYDVKM. The CDR3 reads CASSSTGRVNQPQHF. DNA of the CDR3: TGTGCCAGCAGTTCGACAGGGAGAGTCAATCAGCCCCAGCATTTT.

The rearrangement links TRBV28 to TRBJ1-1, with D maybe TRBD1 (6 bases). Per germline, CDR1 MDHEN and CDR2 SYDVKM. CDR3 length: 14 residues. V was shortened by 2 bases and J by 6 bases, with 13 bases between the two germline ends. The CDR3 loop is CASSLQGWFPEAFF. The CDR3, as DNA: TGTGCCAGCAGTTTACAGGGGTGGTTCCCTGAAGCTTTCTTT.

V usage is TRBV3-1 (or the pseudogene TRBV3-2) and J usage is TRBJ1-1, with D possibly matching TRBD1 (6 bases). The CDR3 is 12 residues long. Germline values: CDR1 LGHDT, CDR2 YNNKEL (reference sequence). V lost 5 bases and J 7 bases, leaving 11 bases between the germline ends. The CDR3 spells CASSGRQVEAFF. CDR3 bases: TGTGCCAGCAGCGGACGACAGGTTGAAGCTTTCTTT.

The J gene is TRBJ1-5, the V gene TRBV2, with 8 bases that match TRBD1. Germline CDR1 is SNHLY and CDR2 is FYNNEI. CDR3 length: 13 residues. Trimming took 7 bases from V and 7 from J; bases not matched to a gene: 6. CDR3 DNA sequence: TGTGCCAGCAAGGGACAGGAGGGACAGCCCCAGCATTTT. This gives the protein CASKGQEGQPQHF.

CDR3 DNA: TGTGCCAGCCTGACATTTTCTGGAAACACCATATATTTT. Translating gives CASLTFSGNTIYF. This chain connects TRBV5-8 to TRBJ1-3; D is undetermined. Between the trimmed V and J ends, which lost 7 bases and 1 base, there was a span of 9 bases. Germline V gives CDR1 SGHTS, CDR2 YDEGEE. The CDR3 is 13 residues long.

The rearrangement joins TRBV5-1 to TRBJ2-1; TRBD2 matches 9 bases. CDR1 is SGHRS, CDR2 YFSETQ, per germline. This CDR3 has 15 residues. The junction had 5 bases not matched to a gene; V was cut back by 1 base and J by 6 bases. The CDR3 coding sequence is TGCGCCAGCAGCTTGCCTAGCGGGAATCTCAATGAGCAGTTCTTC. Its protein product is CASSLPSGNLNEQFF.

The V gene is TRBV7-2, the J gene TRBJ2-1; TRBD1 is a possible D gene (5 bases). The germline gives CDR1 SGHTA, CDR2 FQGNSA. The CDR3 runs to 15 residues. V dropped 2 bases and J dropped 0 bases, with 8 bases sitting between them. CDR3 region: CASSLFRASYNEQFF. The CDR3 nucleotides are TGTGCCAGCAGCTTATTCAGGGCCTCCTACAATGAGCAGTTCTTC. The variable domain in full, with the rest retrieved from reference TRBV7-2 and TRBJ2-1, is GAGVSQSPSNKVTEKGKDVELRCDPISGHTALYWYRQSLGQGLEFLIYFQGNSAPDKSGLPSDRFSAERTGGSVSTLTIQRTQQEDSAVYLCASSLFRASYNEQFFGPGTRLTVL.